Each of the 23 T cell receptor beta chains below was sequenced from the same sample in a study of blood T cells in healthy people across ages. A second PCR, run for 7 to 11 cycles, used a sample-barcoded 5' primer plus a J-beta primer mix. Each CDR3 protein gets one entry after TCRdb re-called the 5' RACE reads with MiXCR. The sample comprises roughly 1.9 million distinct CDR3 sequences, roughly two fifths of which are singletons, and roughly 23% rests with the top ten. The sequenced material came from blood. These receptors were obtained from a human donor in good health.

The V gene is TRBV7-9, the J gene TRBJ2-6; D is possibly TRBD1 (5 bases). In germline, CDR1 is SEHNR, CDR2 FQNEAQ (reference sequence). CDR3 length: 16 amino acids. Trimming left V 1 base short and J 8 bases short, with 15 bases between. The CDR3 sequence is CASSLGQTVGTNVLTF. The CDR3 bases are TGTGCCAGCAGCTTAGGTCAGACAGTAGGGACCAACGTCCTGACTTTC.

This clonotype has only a few counts. This chain joins TRBV4-1 and TRBJ1-2, with 8 bases fitting TRBD1. The CDR3 is 16 amino acids. The ends lost 0 bases at V and 5 bases at J; junction bases unmatched: 8. Per the germline V gene, CDR1 is MGHRA and CDR2 is YSYEKL. DNA for the CDR3: TGCGCCAGCAGCCAAGACCCTTGGGACAGGATTTATGGCTACACCTTC. The encoded protein is CASSQDPWDRIYGYTF.

This sequence joins TRBV20-1 and TRBJ2-5; D gene ambiguous. Germline V lookup: CDR1 DFQATT, CDR2 SNEGSKA (reference sequence). This CDR3 contains 16 residues. Trimming stripped 0 bases from V and 11 bases from J, with 25 bases between. CDR3 amino acids: CSARDVADPKHNEQYF. Here the CDR3 DNA reads TGCAGTGCTAGAGATGTGGCCGACCCCAAACACAATGAGCAGTACTTC.

V is TRBV10-3 and J is TRBJ2-4; D unclear. The J call may be incorrect, as the DNA end agrees better with TRBJ2-7. CDR3 size: 13 residues. Per the germline V gene, CDR1 is ENHRY and CDR2 is SYGVKD. This CDR3 is CAISERAPYEQYF. The CDR3 DNA is TGTGCCATCAGTGAAAGAGCCCCCTACGAGCAGTACTTC.

This sequence joins TRBV7-2 and TRBJ2-3; 10 nucleotides agree with TRBD2. Germline lookup yields CDR1 SGHTA and CDR2 FQGNSA. The CDR3 loop spans 14 amino acids. The V segment lost 6 bases and the J segment 5 bases; nucleotides outside the gene matches: 5. The CDR3 sequence: CASRNSGGGDTQYF. CDR3 DNA: TGTGCCAGCAGGAACAGCGGGGGGGGAGATACGCAGTATTTT.

The chain carries TRBV24-1 and TRBJ2-5; D is possibly TRBD1 (6 bases). CDR3 length: 16 residues. The germline V gene has CDR1 KGHDR and CDR2 SFDVKD. Trimming cost V 6 bases and J 1 base, with 17 bases left between them. This CDR3 reads CATSLSGTPFQETQYF. CDR3 bases: TGTGCCACCAGTCTGTCCGGGACACCTTTCCAAGAGACCCAGTACTTC.

The chain employs TRBV28 and TRBJ1-1, with 9 bases identical to TRBD1. The V and J ends lost 7 bases and 8 bases, in that order; junction bases with no gene match: 8. The germline CDR1 and CDR2 sequences are MDHEN and SYDVKM. This CDR3 region has 13 residues. As DNA, the CDR3 is TGTGCCAGCACCTATTCACAGGGGGCGGAAGCTTTCTTT. Amino acids: CASTYSQGAEAFF.

There are a few counts of this clonotype. V is TRBV7-9 and J is TRBJ2-7, with 10 bases aligning to TRBD2. Trimming cost V 5 bases and J 2 bases; bases outside gene matches: 12. Per germline, CDR1 SEHNR and CDR2 FQNEAQ (reference sequence). This CDR3 is 17 amino acids long. CDR3 in DNA: TGTGCCAGCAGCCCGGGAGGGGGACTAGCGACACCCTACGAGCAGTACTTC. Protein product: CASSPGGGLATPYEQYF.

This clonotype appeared a few times. This rearrangement joins TRBV7-2 to TRBJ1-4; D is unresolved. CDR3 length: 15 residues. CDR1 SGHTA and CDR2 FQGNSA come from the germline V gene. The V and J ends lost 7 bases and 4 bases respectively, with 16 bases between them. For the CDR3, the DNA is TGTGCCAGCACCCTCGGGAGCCTCCGTAATGAAAAACTGTTTTTT. It codes for CASTLGSLRNEKLFF. The full variable domain, in which reference TRBV7-2 and TRBJ1-4 provide the parts outside the CDR3, is GAGVSQSPSNKVTEKGKDVELRCDPISGHTALYWYRQSLGQGLEFLIYFQGNSAPDKSGLPSDRFSAERTGGSVSTLTIQRTQQEDSAVYLCASTLGSLRNEKLFFGSGTQLSVL.

The chain employs TRBV3-1 and TRBJ2-7; D might be TRBD2 (6 bases). CDR3 size: 16 residues. Trimming shortened V by 1 base and J by 1 base, and 14 bases separated the two germline ends. Germline loops: CDR1 LGHDT, CDR2 YNNKEL (reference sequence). Here the CDR3 DNA reads TGTGCCAGCAGCCAAGTTCTAGCGCCAAGTTCCTACGAGCAGTACTTC. Protein product: CASSQVLAPSSYEQYF.

This clonotype was picked up a small number of times. V and J are TRBV20-1 and TRBJ1-4, with D maybe TRBD1 (6 bases). Germline V gives CDR1 DFQATT, CDR2 SNEGSKA (reference sequence). V lost 6 bases, J lost 7 bases, and 18 bases lay in between. The CDR3 has 14 residues. The CDR3 region is CSARRTGISEKLFF. The CDR3 DNA is TGCAGTGCCCGGAGAACAGGGATTTCTGAAAAACTGTTTTTT.

The CDR3 DNA follows: TGTGCCAGCAGTCAAACGCAGAACACTGAAGCTTTCTTT. Translation gives CASSQTQNTEAFF. This chain links TRBV6-5 with TRBJ1-1; D gene uncertain. Trimming removed 5 bases from V and 1 base from J, with 8 bases in between. The CDR3 has 13 amino acids. Germline CDR1 is MNHEY and CDR2 is SVGAGI.

The rearrangement uses TRBV6-6 and TRBJ1-2; no reliable D call. Germline V gives CDR1 MNHNY, CDR2 SVGAGI (reference sequence). The CDR3 contains 11 residues. V lost 5 bases to trimming and J lost 13 bases, with 14 bases between them. The DNA for the CDR3 is TGTGCCAGCAGTAGAGAAGGTGTAAGCACCTTC. This encodes CASSREGVSTF.

The chain couples TRBV9 to TRBJ2-1, with a weak D call TRBD2 (7 bases). This CDR3 has 15 residues. Germline lookup yields CDR1 SGDLS and CDR2 YYNGEE. The germline V and J ends were trimmed by 4 bases and 4 bases, with 15 bases remaining between them. The DNA of the CDR3 is TGTGCCAGCAGCCCCCGCGGGGGCCAATACAATGAGCAGTTCTTC. Translating it yields CASSPRGGQYNEQFF.

This clonotype was counted a few times. This chain connects TRBV3-1 to TRBJ2-1; 7 nucleotides align to TRBD1. The CDR3 runs 13 residues. Trimming took 3 bases from V and 13 from J; bases not matched to a gene: 9. CDR1 and CDR2 (germline): LGHDT, YNNKEL (reference sequence). DNA of the CDR3: TGTGCCAGCAGCCACCGGGACAGCCATCCCCAGTTCTTC. Its protein is CASSHRDSHPQFF.

The V call is TRBV6-5, the J call TRBJ1-6; D may be TRBD1 (5 bases). The CDR3 extends over 15 amino acids. V shed 5 bases and J shed 7 bases, with 15 bases lying between them. Germline CDR1 MNHEY, CDR2 SVGAGI. Here the CDR3 reads CASSHFGADNSPLHF. The DNA for the CDR3 is TGTGCCAGCAGTCACTTCGGGGCAGACAATTCACCCCTCCACTTT.

This clonotype has at least ten counts. The rearrangement joins TRBV28 to TRBJ2-1; no reliable D call. The CDR3 runs 12 residues. V was pared by 2 bases and J by 8 bases, with 7 bases between. Germline CDR1 is MDHEN and CDR2 is SYDVKM. The chain's CDR3 is CASSLIRDEQFF. The CDR3 region has the DNA TGTGCCAGCAGTTTAATAAGGGATGAGCAGTTCTTC.

This clonotype occurred a few times. This chain uses TRBV7-2 with TRBJ2-5; 13 bases map to TRBD2. From germline, CDR1 is SGHTA and CDR2 FQGNSA. After removal of 5 bases from V and 11 bases from J, the junction contained 14 bases not matched to a gene. CDR3 size: 16 residues. CDR3 nucleotides: TGTGCCAGCAGCCCCGGGAGGGGACTAGCGGGGCCCCTGCAGTACTTC. Residues: CASSPGRGLAGPLQYF.

This clonotype has more than one count but fewer than ten. The V and J genes are TRBV7-6 and TRBJ2-3; D may be TRBD1 (6 bases). In germline, CDR1 is SGHVS, CDR2 FNYEAQ. Trimming took 5 bases from V and 2 from J, leaving 11 bases between them. The CDR3 loop spans 14 amino acids. The CDR3 sequence is CASSLRGYTDTQYF. CDR3 bases: TGTGCCAGCAGCCTAAGGGGGTACACAGATACGCAGTATTTT.

This clonotype was observed a few times. The rearrangement links TRBV5-1 to TRBJ2-6; no clear D gene. The germline V gene encodes CDR1 SGHRS and CDR2 YFSETQ. This CDR3 has 15 amino acids. The V end lost 4 bases, the J end lost 0 bases, and 8 bases lay between the germline ends. The CDR3 sequence: CASSHRISGANVLTF. The CDR3 nucleotides read TGCGCCAGCAGCCACAGAATCTCTGGGGCCAACGTCCTGACTTTC.

The rearrangement uses TRBV6-5 and TRBJ1-1; TRBD1 aligns across 10 bases. Germline CDR1 reads MNHEY; CDR2 reads SVGAGI. CDR3 size: 15 residues. Trimming removed 6 bases from V and 11 bases from J; junction bases left unmatched: 15. Here the CDR3 DNA reads TGTGCCAGCAGCCTCACTGGGACAGGGGACTGGGGCGCTTTCTTT. It yields the protein CASSLTGTGDWGAFF.

This clonotype has only a few counts. This chain uses TRBV18 with TRBJ2-3, with D perhaps TRBD1 (5 bases). Trimming took off 2 bases at V and 6 bases at J, with 12 bases between the two ends. The germline V gene has CDR1 KGHSH and CDR2 LQKENI. CDR3 length equals 14 residues. The CDR3 is CASSPATAPDTQYF. Written as DNA, the CDR3 is TGTGCCAGCTCACCAGCGACAGCTCCTGATACGCAGTATTTT.

This chain connects TRBV6-5 to TRBJ2-3; 8 nucleotides align to TRBD2. CDR3 length: 14 amino acids. J was trimmed by 5 bases and V by 6 bases; bases with no gene match: 7. The germline V gene has CDR1 MNHEY and CDR2 SVGAGI. CDR3 coding DNA: TGTGCCAGCAGGGAACCGGGACTAGGAGATACGCAGTATTTT. This sequence encodes CASREPGLGDTQYF.